A single TCR beta chain is shown here with its context. Antigen: not known. This specimen belongs to a study of OX40 agonist ivuxolimab in advanced cancers. Regarding the study as a whole: CD8+ T cells (on average) carried more expanded clones than CD4+ T cells. In a subset of nonresponders, normalized T-cell clonal expansion was also low.

The protocol was immunoSEQ multiplex PCR, while the TCRdb copy is restricted to in-frame clones and leaves out a portion. The top ten hold roughly a quarter of the sample, which has 50,000 or so clones, 85% to 95% seen once. If patients had autoimmune disease history or systemic immunosuppression, they were excluded. The V end was cut by 8 bases, the J end by 6 bases, with 16 bases between. Germline V gives CDR1 PRHDT, CDR2 FYEKMQ (reference sequence). The CDR3 extends over 13 amino acids. The genes are TRBV13 and TRBJ1-2; no clear D. The receptor comes from an adult with an advanced solid tumor such as melanoma, head and neck, liver or kidney cancer. This specimen consisted of CD4+ or CD8+ T cells sorted from blood, obtained in a trial of the OX40 agonist ivuxolimab. CDR3 nucleotide sequence: TGTGCCAGCTCTGAGAGGAGGGTAGATGGCTACACCTTC. This encodes CASSERRVDGYTF.